The 26 T cell receptor beta chains below come from one sample, sequenced in a study of technical replicates of blood from a few donors. Sequenced by immunoSEQ multiplex PCR; TCRdb stores in-frame clones only, minus some. The sample shows roughly 56,000 clones, more than 75% of them seen only once. The sequenced material came from PBMCs. The receptors come from a human donor in good health. Some clones in this sample may be carry-over from other donors' samples.

This clone appeared a single time. The rearrangement joins TRBV7-8 to TRBJ2-7, with 9 bases identical to TRBD2. With 2 bases clipped from V and 7 bases from J, the junction kept 9 bases outside the gene matches. Germline V gene sequence: CDR1 SGHVS, CDR2 FQNEAQ. This CDR3 comprises 15 residues. CDR3 nucleotide sequence: TGTGCCAGCAGCTTAAATAGCGGCGGGGGGGTAGAGCAGTACTTC. Encoded protein: CASSLNSGGGVEQYF.

The rearrangement links TRBV27 to TRBJ2-3, with D perhaps matching TRBD2 (6 bases). With 7 bases removed from V and 6 bases from J, the gap between germline ends came to 26 bases. Per the germline V gene, CDR1 is MNHEY and CDR2 is SMNVEV (reference sequence). This CDR3 comprises 17 residues. The CDR3 sequence: CASTRRLAAERLDTQYF. The CDR3 DNA follows: TGTGCCAGCACCCGGAGGTTAGCGGCAGAGCGGTTGGATACGCAGTATTTT.

This clone was counted between two and nine times. The J gene is TRBJ2-1, the V gene TRBV5-4; the match to TRBD2 covers 10 bases. CDR3 length: 14 amino acids. Germline CDR1 reads SGHNT; CDR2 reads YYREEE (reference sequence). V gave up 4 bases and J gave up 13 bases; unmatched junction bases: 11. CDR3 loop: CASSTSSGRAEQFF. The CDR3 nucleotides are TGTGCCAGCAGCACCTCCAGCGGGAGGGCCGAACAGTTCTTC.

The chain employs TRBV30 and TRBJ2-7; 10 nucleotides align to TRBD2. This CDR3 spans 12 amino acids. The V and J ends lost 4 bases and 3 bases, in that order; junction bases with no gene match: 0. The germline CDR1 and CDR2 sequences are GTSNPN and SVGIG (reference sequence). The CDR3 loop reads CAWTSGSYEQYF. CDR3 sequence (DNA): TGTGCCTGGACTAGCGGGAGCTACGAGCAGTACTTC.

The genes are TRBV5-8 and TRBJ1-3; 9 bases align to TRBD1. Per the germline V gene, CDR1 is SGHTS and CDR2 is YDEGEE. The CDR3 sequence is 15 residues long. With 5 bases clipped from V and 4 bases from J, the junction kept 7 bases outside the gene matches. The CDR3 spells CASRPGTGPGNTIYF. The CDR3 DNA follows: TGTGCCAGCAGACCCGGGACAGGGCCCGGAAACACCATATATTTT.

The chain uses TRBV5-1 and TRBJ2-7, with 11 bases lining up with TRBD1. The CDR3 length is 13 residues. V lost 5 bases and J lost 7; bases outside the gene matches: 5. CDR1 and CDR2 (germline): SGHRS, YFSETQ. The CDR3 here is CASRGTGGIEQYF. CDR3 nucleotide sequence: TGCGCCAGCAGAGGGACAGGGGGTATTGAGCAGTACTTC. Looking up the rest from reference TRBV5-1 and TRBJ2-7 gives the full variable domain: KAGVTQTPRYLIKTRGQQVTLSCSPISGHRSVSWYQQTPGQGLQFLFEYFSETQRNKGNFPGRFSGRQFSNSRSEMNVSTLELGDSALYLCASRGTGGIEQYFGPGTRLTVT.

The chain employs TRBV7-7 and TRBJ2-5, with D maybe TRBD2 (5 bases). The germline V and J ends were trimmed by 4 bases and 2 bases, with 8 bases remaining between them. CDR3 length: 13 amino acids. Germline V CDR1 and CDR2: SSHAT, FNYEAQ (reference sequence). This CDR3 is CASSWTYQETQYF. The CDR3 bases are TGTGCCAGCAGCTGGACTTATCAAGAGACCCAGTACTTC.

This chain joins TRBV7-2 and TRBJ2-7; no clear D. The CDR3 sequence is 11 residues long. V dropped 3 bases and J dropped 5 bases, with 5 bases sitting between them. Germline-derived CDR1 and CDR2 are SGHTA and FQGNSA. The CDR3 DNA is TGTGCCAGCAGCTTGTTTAACGAGCAGTACTTC. Its protein product is CASSLFNEQYF. The full variable domain, its missing parts supplied by reference TRBV7-2 and TRBJ2-7, is GAGVSQSPSNKVTEKGKDVELRCDPISGHTALYWYRQSLGQGLEFLIYFQGNSAPDKSGLPSDRFSAERTGGSVSTLTIQRTQQEDSAVYLCASSLFNEQYFGPGTRLTVT.

The V and J genes are TRBV12-5 and TRBJ2-3; 8 nucleotides match TRBD1. Germline CDR1 is LGHNT and CDR2 is FRNRAP. Trimming at V came to 5 bases and at J to 6 bases, leaving 10 bases not matched to a gene. The CDR3 extends over 15 amino acids. CDR3 amino acids: CASGPTGGKLDTQYF. In DNA, the CDR3 is TGTGCTAGTGGTCCTACAGGGGGGAAATTGGATACGCAGTATTTT.

This chain connects TRBV7-2 to TRBJ1-1, with D perhaps matching TRBD1 (5 bases). V was clipped by 6 bases and J by 5 bases, with 7 bases between them. The CDR3 is 11 amino acids. Per the germline V gene, CDR1 is SGHTA and CDR2 is FQGNSA. The CDR3 bases are TGTGCCAGCAGGGAGGGGACTGAAGCTTTCTTT. Amino acids: CASREGTEAFF.

This clone has only one observation. This chain uses TRBV7-9 with TRBJ2-7; 12 bases are a match to TRBD2. From germline, CDR1 is SEHNR and CDR2 FQNEAQ (reference sequence). The ends lost 5 bases at V and 3 bases at J; junction bases unmatched: 5. CDR3 size: 15 residues. CDR3 nucleotides: TGTGCCAGCAGCCACGGACTAGCGGGGATCTACGAGCAGTACTTC. This sequence encodes CASSHGLAGIYEQYF. The full variable domain, its missing parts supplied by reference TRBV7-9 and TRBJ2-7, is DTGVSQNPRHKITKRGQNVTFRCDPISEHNRLYWYRQTLGQGPEFLTYFQNEAQLEKSRLLSDRFSAERPKGSFSTLEIQRTEQGDSAMYLCASSHGLAGIYEQYFGPGTRLTVT.

The chain combines TRBV7-2 with TRBJ1-2; 7 bases line up with TRBD1. The V and J ends lost 5 bases and 8 bases, in that order; junction bases with no gene match: 8. The CDR3 contains 13 residues. CDR1 and CDR2 (germline): SGHTA, FQGNSA. CDR3 residues: CASSPGQARGYTF. CDR3 sequence (DNA): TGTGCCAGCAGCCCAGGACAGGCCCGGGGCTACACCTTC.

The CDR3 loop reads CASSPGVAGEQFF. CDR3 in DNA: TGTGCCAGCAGCCCAGGGGTAGCTGGTGAGCAGTTCTTC. J is TRBJ2-1 and V is TRBV11-3, with D tentatively TRBD1 (6 bases). Germline V CDR1 and CDR2: SGHNT, YENEEA. This CDR3 has 13 residues. V lost 5 bases and J lost 9, with 14 bases in between.

The chain uses TRBV29-1 and TRBJ2-1; D not resolved. Per the germline V gene, CDR1 is SQVTM and CDR2 is ANQGSEA. Trimming stripped 3 bases from V and 6 bases from J, with 12 bases between. CDR3 length: 13 amino acids. CDR3 DNA sequence: TGCAGCGTTGAGGATCAGACTTTCAATGAGCAGTTCTTC. This encodes CSVEDQTFNEQFF.

This sequence joins TRBV5-1 and TRBJ2-2; TRBD1 matches at 9 bases. The CDR3 consists of 17 residues. CDR1 is SGHRS, CDR2 YFSETQ, per germline. After removal of 0 bases from V and 1 base from J, the junction contained 4 bases not matched to a gene. The CDR3 is CASSLALTGGNTGELFF. The CDR3 DNA follows: TGCGCCAGCAGCTTGGCCCTGACAGGGGGGAACACCGGGGAGCTGTTTTTT. Complete variable domain (other parts from reference TRBV5-1 and TRBJ2-2): KAGVTQTPRYLIKTRGQQVTLSCSPISGHRSVSWYQQTPGQGLQFLFEYFSETQRNKGNFPGRFSGRQFSNSRSEMNVSTLELGDSALYLCASSLALTGGNTGELFFGEGSRLTVL.

The chain carries TRBV5-1 and TRBJ1-2; D is possibly TRBD1 (6 bases). The germline CDR1 and CDR2 sequences are SGHRS and YFSETQ. Trimming took off 5 bases at V and 4 bases at J, with 12 bases between the two ends. There are 13 residues in the CDR3. CDR3 coding DNA: TGCGCCAGCAGTAGACAGGTTCCCTATGGCTACACCTTC. Residues: CASSRQVPYGYTF.

V gene TRBV7-2 combines with J gene TRBJ2-7, with a tentative D call TRBD1 (6 bases). CDR1 and CDR2 from the germline V gene are SGHTA and FQGNSA. Trimming removed 5 bases from V and 0 bases from J, with 8 bases in between. The CDR3 runs to 13 residues. The CDR3 spells CASSPGASYEQYF. The CDR3 region has the DNA TGTGCCAGCAGCCCAGGGGCCTCCTACGAGCAGTACTTC.

This clone has just one count. CDR3 sequence reads: CASSVGDRGLEKLFF. In DNA, the CDR3 is TGTGCCAGCAGCGTAGGTGACAGGGGGCTCGAAAAACTGTTTTTT. V gene TRBV9 combines with J gene TRBJ1-4, with 10 nucleotides matching TRBD1. The CDR3 sequence is 15 residues long. The V gene's germline CDR1 is SGDLS and CDR2 YYNGEE. V lost 0 bases and J lost 8; bases outside the gene matches: 4.

The CDR3 region is CASSRETREGYTF. As DNA, the CDR3 is TGTGCCAGCAGTCGTGAGACTCGGGAAGGCTACACCTTC. The chain combines TRBV6-5 with TRBJ1-2; unclear D gene. CDR3 length equals 13 residues. Germline V CDR1 and CDR2: MNHEY, SVGAGI. V was shortened by 5 bases and J by 8 bases, with 15 bases between the two germline ends.

The rearrangement uses TRBV15 and TRBJ2-2; tentative D call: TRBD2 (6 bases). CDR3 length: 17 residues. Germline CDR1 is LNHNV and CDR2 is YYDKDF (reference sequence). The V end was cut by 4 bases, the J end by 1 base, with 16 bases between. CDR3 bases: TGTGCCACCAGCAAGGGCTTAGCGGACGAGAACACCGGGGAGCTGTTTTTT. Translation: CATSKGLADENTGELFF.

The rearrangement joins TRBV7-9 to TRBJ1-1; no firm D call. V was shortened by 1 base and J by 0 bases, with 9 bases between the two germline ends. Germline V gene lookup returns CDR1 SEHNR and CDR2 FQNEAQ (reference sequence). The CDR3 totals 15 residues. CDR3 sequence: CASSLGEAMNTEAFF. CDR3 DNA: TGTGCCAGCAGCTTAGGTGAAGCAATGAACACTGAAGCTTTCTTT.

V and J are TRBV4-3 and TRBJ1-1; perhaps TRBD1 as D (6 bases). This CDR3 is built from 15 residues. Per germline, CDR1 LGHNA and CDR2 YSLEER. Trimming shortened V by 0 bases and J by 3 bases, and 11 bases separated the two germline ends. CDR3 region: CASSQEWGRDTEAFF. CDR3 in DNA: TGCGCCAGCAGCCAAGAGTGGGGGCGGGACACTGAAGCTTTCTTT.

The chain uses TRBV7-2 and TRBJ2-2; 13 bases line up with TRBD2. CDR3 size: 19 residues. V shed 6 bases and J 2 bases; nucleotides not matched to a gene: 12. Germline-derived CDR1 and CDR2 are SGHTA and FQGNSA. The CDR3 bases are TGTGCCAGCAGTACTAGGGTGACTAGCGGGGGGACCAACACCGGGGAGCTGTTTTTT. It translates to CASSTRVTSGGTNTGELFF.

The gene calls are TRBV7-2 and TRBJ2-7; tentatively, D is TRBD2 (6 bases). This CDR3 comprises 17 residues. CDR1 and CDR2 (germline): SGHTA, FQGNSA. Trimming cost V 2 bases and J 1 base, with 18 bases left between them. The CDR3 is CASSLNRGIGRSYEQYF. The CDR3 region has the DNA TGTGCCAGCAGCTTAAACCGGGGGATAGGTAGGTCCTACGAGCAGTACTTC.

The rearrangement links TRBV7-3 to TRBJ1-1, with TRBD1 matching 9 bases. Trimming at V came to 5 bases and at J to 3 bases, leaving 4 bases not matched to a gene. CDR1 and CDR2 from the germline V gene are SGHTA and FQGTGA. The CDR3 is made up of 14 amino acids. The CDR3 loop reads CASSPDRGDTEAFF. For the CDR3, the DNA is TGTGCCAGCAGCCCGGACAGGGGAGACACTGAAGCTTTCTTT.

The chain carries TRBV27 and TRBJ1-3; possible D gene TRBD1, 6 bases. The V end was cut by 6 bases, the J end by 0 bases, with 12 bases between. The CDR3 totals 15 residues. Germline-derived CDR1 and CDR2 are MNHEY and SMNVEV (reference sequence). CDR3 coding DNA: TGTGCCAGCAGGCCCGACAGGTACTCTGGAAACACCATATATTTT. Encoded protein: CASRPDRYSGNTIYF.